The 18 T cell receptor beta chains in this list originate from one sample, sequenced in a study of T cell clusters in autoimmune cytopenias. Multiplex touch-down PCR amplified TRB using TRB-A and TRB-B pools in one tube. TCRdb re-called the multiplex PCR reads, yielding one record per CDR3 amino acid sequence without DNA. In all, the sample yields some 8,300 distinct CDR3 sequences. Some 38,000 genome equivalents of blood DNA were amplified for TRB. Material for sequencing was peripheral blood. The receptors stem from a human donor with an autoimmune cytopenia or autoimmune hepatitis (not recorded which).

Frequency places this clonotype as medium-sized (0.01 to 0.1%). This sequence joins TRBV6-5 and TRBJ2-3. Germline V lookup: CDR1 MNHEY, CDR2 SVGAGI. There are 13 residues in the CDR3. The CDR3 is CASSYLGTDTQYF.

The chain uses TRBV12-3 or TRBV12-4 and TRBJ1-5. The CDR3 consists of 16 residues. This CDR3 reads CASSYSGVEEGQPQHF.

The chain carries TRBV7-9 and TRBJ2-2; TCRdb selects TRBD2, and the lack of DNA leaves this call unchecked. The V gene's germline CDR1 is SEHNR and CDR2 FQNEAQ (reference sequence). The CDR3 runs to 17 residues. The CDR3 protein is CASSAGLAGPNTGELFF.

The chain is built from TRBV20-1 and TRBJ2-7; with no DNA, the TCRdb D assignment of TRBD2 cannot be verified. This CDR3 comprises 13 residues. The germline V gene has CDR1 DFQATT and CDR2 SNEGSKA (reference sequence). The CDR3 loop reads CSARVPASYEQYF.

This chain links TRBV5-6 with TRBJ2-3; TCRdb picks TRBD1, but there is no DNA to check that call. The CDR3 length is 12 residues. Germline V gene data show CDR1 as SGHDT and CDR2 as YYEEEE. CDR3: CASSKDSYTQYF.

This chain uses TRBV20-1 with TRBJ2-1; TCRdb designates TRBD1, a call that cannot be tested without DNA. This CDR3 is 16 amino acids long. The germline V gene encodes CDR1 DFQATT and CDR2 SNEGSKA (reference sequence). The CDR3 reads CSAREYQRASPNEQFF.

V and J are TRBV20-1 and TRBJ2-3. From germline, CDR1 is DFQATT and CDR2 SNEGSKA (reference sequence). The CDR3 consists of 14 residues. The CDR3 spells CSASMSEEPDTQYF.

The chain uses TRBV19 and TRBJ1-1; with no DNA, the TCRdb D assignment of TRBD1 cannot be verified. From germline, CDR1 is LNHDA and CDR2 SQIVND (reference sequence). The CDR3 has 17 residues. CDR3 sequence reads: CASSLIGQGDMNTEAFF. Drawing the rest from reference TRBV19 and TRBJ1-1, the complete variable domain is DGGITQSPKYLFRKEGQNVTLSCEQNLNHDAMYWYRQDPGQGLRLIYYSQIVNDFQKGDIAEGYSVSREKKESFPLTVTSAQKNPTAFYLCASSLIGQGDMNTEAFFGQGTRLTVV.

J is TRBJ2-7 and V is TRBV5-6; absent DNA, TCRdb's TRBD2 call cannot be checked. Looked up from germline, CDR1 is SGHDT and CDR2 is YYEEEE. This CDR3 has 15 amino acids. This CDR3 reads CASSTASGSSYEQYF.

The genes are TRBV6-5 and TRBJ1-5; the TCRdb D gene call, TRBD1, has no DNA to confirm it. This CDR3 region has 12 residues. The germline V gene encodes CDR1 MNHEY and CDR2 SVGAGI. The CDR3 spells CASGTANQPQHF.

According to its frequency, this clonotype is medium-sized. The V call is TRBV27, the J call TRBJ2-6; without DNA, the TCRdb call of TRBD1 cannot be checked. Germline loops: CDR1 MNHEY, CDR2 SMNVEV (reference sequence). CDR3 length: 17 residues. The CDR3 spells CASSHGTGRSGANVLTF.

This chain joins TRBV20-1 and TRBJ2-3. This CDR3 spans 16 amino acids. Germline CDR1 is DFQATT and CDR2 is SNEGSKA (reference sequence). CDR3 residues: CSARSLAGYSTDTQYF.

This clonotype registers medium-sized (0.01 to 0.1%) by frequency. CDR3 sequence reads: CSVRLTGGVNEQYF. The chain is built from TRBV29-1 and TRBJ2-7; TCRdb indicates TRBD1, and absent DNA this call remains unverified. The germline gives CDR1 SQVTM, CDR2 ANQGSEA. This CDR3 has 14 amino acids.

The V and J genes are TRBV6-1 and TRBJ1-5; TCRdb indicates TRBD1, and absent DNA this call remains unverified. The CDR3 spans 17 residues. In germline, CDR1 is MNHNS, CDR2 SASEGT. CDR3: CASSSTGAVYSNQPQHF.

This clonotype is identified as medium-sized from frequency. The CDR3 here is CASSFTQVATEQFF. The rearrangement links TRBV27 to TRBJ2-1. Germline assignment: CDR1 MNHEY and CDR2 SMNVEV (reference sequence). The CDR3 covers 14 residues.

This chain links TRBV20-1 with TRBJ2-1. CDR3 length: 13 residues. Germline V gives CDR1 DFQATT, CDR2 SNEGSKA (reference sequence). This chain's CDR3 is CSAKGSAYNEQFF.

The rearrangement links TRBV6-5 to TRBJ2-4. The CDR3 sequence is 13 residues long. CDR1 and CDR2 (germline): MNHEY, SVGAGI. CDR3 residues: CASSYSGGNIQYF.

This clonotype shows up as medium-sized by frequency. The chain uses TRBV29-1 and TRBJ2-3; TCRdb indicates TRBD2, and absent DNA this call remains unverified. Germline loops: CDR1 SQVTM, CDR2 ANQGSEA. This CDR3 comprises 14 residues. CDR3 sequence: CSVLGGLATDTQYF.